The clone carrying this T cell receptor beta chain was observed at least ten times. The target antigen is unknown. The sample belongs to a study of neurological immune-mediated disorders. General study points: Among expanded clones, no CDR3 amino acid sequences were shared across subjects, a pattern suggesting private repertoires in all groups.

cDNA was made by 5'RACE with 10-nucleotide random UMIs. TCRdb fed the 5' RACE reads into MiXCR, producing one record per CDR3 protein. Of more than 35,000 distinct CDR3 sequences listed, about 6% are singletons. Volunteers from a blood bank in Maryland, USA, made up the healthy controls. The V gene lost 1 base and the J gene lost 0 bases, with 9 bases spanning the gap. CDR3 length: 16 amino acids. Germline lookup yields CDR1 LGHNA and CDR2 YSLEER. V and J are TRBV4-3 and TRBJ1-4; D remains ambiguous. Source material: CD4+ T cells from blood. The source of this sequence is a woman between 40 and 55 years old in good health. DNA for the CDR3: TGCGCCAGCAGCCAAGGGCGGGGTACAACTAATGAAAAACTGTTTTTT. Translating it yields CASSQGRGTTNEKLFF.